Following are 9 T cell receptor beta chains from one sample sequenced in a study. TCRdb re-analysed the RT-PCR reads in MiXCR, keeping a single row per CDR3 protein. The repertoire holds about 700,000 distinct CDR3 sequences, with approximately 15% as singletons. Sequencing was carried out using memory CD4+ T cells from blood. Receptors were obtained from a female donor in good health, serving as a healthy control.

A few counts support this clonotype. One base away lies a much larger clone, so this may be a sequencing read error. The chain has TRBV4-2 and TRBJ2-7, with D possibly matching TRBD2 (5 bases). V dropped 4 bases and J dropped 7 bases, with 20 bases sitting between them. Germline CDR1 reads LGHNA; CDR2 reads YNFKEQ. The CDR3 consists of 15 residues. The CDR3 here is CASSRDLRDWDEQYF. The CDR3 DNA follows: TGTGCCAGCAGCCGAGACCTACGGGATTGGGATGAGCAGTACTTC.

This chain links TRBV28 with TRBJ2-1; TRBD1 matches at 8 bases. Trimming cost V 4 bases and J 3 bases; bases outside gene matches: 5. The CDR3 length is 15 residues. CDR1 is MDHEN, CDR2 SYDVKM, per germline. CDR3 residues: CASSSIGQGYNEQFF. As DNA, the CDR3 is TGTGCCAGCAGTTCCATCGGACAGGGCTACAATGAGCAGTTCTTC.

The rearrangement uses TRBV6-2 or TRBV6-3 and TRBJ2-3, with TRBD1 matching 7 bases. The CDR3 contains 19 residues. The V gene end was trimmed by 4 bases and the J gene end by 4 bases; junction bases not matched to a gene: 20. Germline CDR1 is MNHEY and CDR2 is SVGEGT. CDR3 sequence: CASSSPVIRPGTEADTQYF. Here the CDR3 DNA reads TGTGCCAGCAGTTCCCCTGTAATAAGACCCGGGACAGAGGCAGATACGCAGTATTTT.

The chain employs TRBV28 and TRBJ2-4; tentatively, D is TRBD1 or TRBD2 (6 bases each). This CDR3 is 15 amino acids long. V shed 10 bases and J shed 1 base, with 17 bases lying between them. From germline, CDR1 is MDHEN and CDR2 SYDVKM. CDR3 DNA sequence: TGTGCCACCTGGGGGGCCCCAAGGGCCAAAAACATTCAGTACTTC. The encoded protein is CATWGAPRAKNIQYF. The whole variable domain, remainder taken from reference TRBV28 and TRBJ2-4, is DVKVTQSSRYLVKRTGEKVFLECVQDMDHENMFWYRQDPGLGLRLIYFSYDVKMKEKGDIPEGYSVSREKKERFSLILESASTNQTSMYLCATWGAPRAKNIQYFGAGTRLSVL.

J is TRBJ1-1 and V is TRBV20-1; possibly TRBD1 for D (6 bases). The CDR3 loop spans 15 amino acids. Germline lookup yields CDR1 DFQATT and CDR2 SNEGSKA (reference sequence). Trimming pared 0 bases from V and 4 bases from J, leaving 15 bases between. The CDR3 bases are TGCAGTGCTAGAGAGTTGACAGGTGCCGGCACTGAAGCTTTCTTT. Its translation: CSARELTGAGTEAFF.

CDR3 DNA: TGTGCCAGCAGCTCTCCGTTGGGGACAGGGTCCTACGAGCAGTACTTC. This translates into CASSSPLGTGSYEQYF. The V call is TRBV7-2, the J call TRBJ2-7; 9 bases map to TRBD1. V lost 4 bases and J lost 1; bases outside the gene matches: 8. CDR3 length: 16 amino acids. CDR1 is SGHTA, CDR2 FQGNSA, per germline. The full variable domain, completed using reference TRBV7-2 and TRBJ2-7, is GAGVSQSPSNKVTEKGKDVELRCDPISGHTALYWYRQSLGQGLEFLIYFQGNSAPDKSGLPSDRFSAERTGGSVSTLTIQRTQQEDSAVYLCASSSPLGTGSYEQYFGPGTRLTVT.

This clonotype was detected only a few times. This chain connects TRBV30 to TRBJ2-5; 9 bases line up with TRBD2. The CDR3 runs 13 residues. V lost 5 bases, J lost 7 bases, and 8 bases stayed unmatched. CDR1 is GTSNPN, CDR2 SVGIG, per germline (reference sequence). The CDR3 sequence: CAWEPGLAGTQYF. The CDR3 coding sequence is TGTGCCTGGGAACCGGGACTAGCTGGGACCCAGTACTTC.

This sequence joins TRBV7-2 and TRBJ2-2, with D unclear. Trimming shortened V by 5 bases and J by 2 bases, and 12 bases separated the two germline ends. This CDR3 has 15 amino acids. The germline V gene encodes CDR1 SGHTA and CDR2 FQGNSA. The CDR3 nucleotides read TGTGCCAGCAGCAGGCAACAGAGAAACACCGGGGAGCTGTTTTTT. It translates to CASSRQQRNTGELFF.

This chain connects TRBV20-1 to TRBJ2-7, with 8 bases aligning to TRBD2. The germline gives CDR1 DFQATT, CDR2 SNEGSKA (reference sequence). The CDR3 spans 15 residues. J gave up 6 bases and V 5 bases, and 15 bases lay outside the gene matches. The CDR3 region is CSAPRTGGPGGEQYF. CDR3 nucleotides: TGCAGTGCTCCAAGGACGGGAGGGCCTGGGGGCGAGCAGTACTTC.